This T cell receptor beta chain was observed in a study of blood T cells in healthy people across ages. Findings and caveats of the study: While age rose, TCR beta diversity per million T cells dropped in a roughly linear way.

Peripheral blood, roughly 11 milliliters per donor, was collected. No fewer than 5 micrograms of total RNA were isolated from every sample. Alongside a J-beta primer mix, a sample-barcoded 5' primer served in a second PCR lasting about 7 to 12 cycles. MiXCR, run by TCRdb on the 5' RACE reads, gives a single entry per CDR3 protein. In the table there are hundreds of thousands of distinct CDR3 sequences, around three fifths of which are singletons. A note on this clonotype: Its antigen is as yet unknown.

CDR1 is DFQATT and CDR2 is SNEGSKA in the germline V gene (reference sequence). This CDR3 has 16 amino acids. Trimming took 4 bases from V and 2 from J; bases not matched to a gene: 9. The material sequenced was blood. The V gene is TRBV20-1, the J gene TRBJ2-1; TRBD2 agrees at 9 bases. The TCR comes from a man aged 60 to 75 in good health. For the CDR3, the DNA is TGCAGTGCTACCCTCGCCGAGCGGGGGGCCTACAATGAGCAGTTCTTC. Translating it yields CSATLAERGAYNEQFF.